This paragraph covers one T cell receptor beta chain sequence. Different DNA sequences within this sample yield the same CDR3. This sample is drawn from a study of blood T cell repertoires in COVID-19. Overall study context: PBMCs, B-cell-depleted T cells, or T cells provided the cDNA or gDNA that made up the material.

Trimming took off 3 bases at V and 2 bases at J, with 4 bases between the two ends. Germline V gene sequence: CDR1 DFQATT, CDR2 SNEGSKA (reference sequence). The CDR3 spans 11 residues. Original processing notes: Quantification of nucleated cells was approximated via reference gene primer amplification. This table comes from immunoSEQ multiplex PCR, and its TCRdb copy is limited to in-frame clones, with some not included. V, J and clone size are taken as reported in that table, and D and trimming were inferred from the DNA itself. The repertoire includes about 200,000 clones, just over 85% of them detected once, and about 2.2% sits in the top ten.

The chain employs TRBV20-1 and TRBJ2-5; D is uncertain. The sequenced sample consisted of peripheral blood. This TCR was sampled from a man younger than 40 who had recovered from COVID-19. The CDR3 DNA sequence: TGCAGTGCTAGCGGTCAAGAGACCCAGTACTTC. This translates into CSASGQETQYF.